Listed here are 19 T cell receptor beta chains from one sample, sequenced in a study of tissue T cells after allogeneic stem cell transplantation. The time point: mouse harvest day 14 after allogeneic transplant. Tail vein injection delivered 10^7 T-cell-depleted bone marrow cells and 10^6 splenic CD5+ T cells. Libraries were prepared by immunoSEQ multiplex PCR; TCRdb keeps only in-frame clonotypes and omits some of them. This table holds 6,000 to 9,500 clones, approximately 40% found once. The sample consisted of skin. Every receptor here comes from a female BALB/c mouse given C57BL/6 T cells with graft-versus-host disease after an allogeneic hematopoietic cell transplant.

A word on this clone: Gene labels here are mouse ones. The CDR3 extends 1 residue past the end of the read, so its final part is completed from the germline J gene. The chain combines TRBV26 with TRBJ2-5; TRBD1 might be the D (5 bases). CDR1 and CDR2 from the germline V gene are KGHPV and FQNQEV (reference sequence). This CDR3 spans 12 amino acids. The V and J ends lost 2 bases and 5 bases respectively, with 5 bases between them. The CDR3 spells CASSLDRDTQYF. The DNA read from the CDR3 is TGTGCCAGCAGTCTGGACAGAGACACCCAGTAC.

Comments on this clone: All gene names here are mouse names. The read ends 1 residue early relative to the CDR3; the germline J gene fills the gap. The chain carries TRBV5 and TRBJ2-5; 7 bases fit TRBD1. The trim removed 4 bases at V and 3 bases at J, leaving 7 bases unmatched. CDR3 length equals 15 residues. Germline lookup yields CDR1 LGHNA and CDR2 YNLKQL (reference sequence). CDR3 bases read: TGTGCCAGCAGCCCCCGACAGGGTGGGCAAGACACCCAGTAC. This sequence encodes CASSPRQGGQDTQY. The entire CDR3 is CASSPRQGGQDTQYF.

As to this clone: Genes and germline are mouse. Read data end 1 residue before the CDR3 end; the end is taken from the germline J gene. This sequence joins TRBV26 and TRBJ1-4; D unclear. V lost 2 bases to trimming and J lost 4 bases, with 5 bases between them. Per the germline V gene, CDR1 is KGHPV and CDR2 is FQNQEV (reference sequence). The CDR3 has 13 residues. The CDR3 bases that were read are TGTGCCAGCAGTCTGGGGGACAACGAAAGATTATTT. As protein: CASSLGDNERLF. The CDR3 reads in full as CASSLGDNERLFF.

Judged by abundance, this clone is large. Gene and germline names: mouse. The CDR3 end is not reached by the read, which stops 1 residue before it; the germline J gene fills it in. This chain links TRBV12-1 with TRBJ1-2, with TRBD1 as a possible D gene (5 bases). Trimming stripped 6 bases from V and 0 bases from J, with 10 bases between. Germline loops: CDR1 SGHSN, CDR2 HYEKVE. CDR3 length equals 13 residues. Here the CDR3 reads CASPDRANSDYTF. Partial CDR3 DNA: TGTGCCAGCCCAGACAGAGCAAACTCCGACTACACC.

On this clone itself: Gene labels here are mouse ones. The CDR3 end is not reached by the read, which stops 1 residue before it; the germline J gene fills it in. V usage is TRBV26 and J usage is TRBJ2-3, with D possibly matching TRBD1 (5 bases). Germline V gene data show CDR1 as KGHPV and CDR2 as FQNQEV (reference sequence). The germline V and J ends were trimmed by 4 bases and 0 bases, with 8 bases remaining between them. This CDR3 region has 14 residues. CDR3 DNA, as far as it was read: TGTGCCAGCAGTCCAGGGTATAGTGCAGAAACGCTGTAT. Amino acid sequence: CASSPGYSAETLY. The complete CDR3 reads CASSPGYSAETLYF. Full variable domain (rest looked up from reference TRBV26 and TRBJ2-3): NSKVIQTPRYLVKGQGQKAKMRCIPEKGHPVVFWYQQNKNNEFKFLINFQNQEVLQQIDMTEKRFSAECPSNSPCSLEIQSSEAGDSALYLCASSPGYSAETLYFGSGTRLTVL.

Concerning this clone: Gene and germline names: mouse. The read halts 1 residue ahead of the CDR3 end, with the missing end drawn from the germline J gene. The J gene is TRBJ2-5, the V gene TRBV26; weak D call: TRBD2 (5 bases). The CDR3 covers 14 residues. V was pared by 3 bases and J by 0 bases, with 7 bases between. The germline V gene has CDR1 KGHPV and CDR2 FQNQEV (reference sequence). Partial CDR3 DNA: TGTGCCAGCAGTCTTGGGGTTAACCAAGACACCCAGTAC. Protein: CASSLGVNQDTQY. The full CDR3 sequence reads CASSLGVNQDTQYF.

The sample holds a few counts of this clone. Genes and germline are mouse. Coverage ceases 1 residue before the CDR3 finishes, and the germline J gene fills in the end. The V gene is TRBV29, the J gene TRBJ1-4, with 10 bases matching TRBD1. Looked up from germline, CDR1 is MSHET and CDR2 is SYDVDS. The V segment lost 5 bases and the J segment 5 bases; nucleotides outside the gene matches: 2. The CDR3 has 14 residues. The part of the CDR3 DNA that was read is TGTGCTAGCAGTCCGGGACAGGGGAACGAAAGATTATTT. Translating gives CASSPGQGNERLF. The CDR3, in full, reads CASSPGQGNERLFF.

This clone has a single count. The listed genes are named as in mouse. The covered CDR3 bases are TGTGCCTGGAGTCCCCGGGACTGGGGGGGGAACTATGCTGAGCAGTTC. This translates into CAWSPRDWGGNYAEQF. In full, the CDR3 is CAWSPRDWGGNYAEQFF. This chain uses TRBV31 with TRBJ2-1, with TRBD2 identical over 13 bases. The sequenced fragment ends 1 residue before the CDR3 boundary, so the rest is inferred from the germline J gene. The ends lost 1 base at V and 1 base at J; junction bases unmatched: 4. Germline V CDR1 and CDR2: GKSSPN, SITVG. The CDR3 runs 17 residues.

There are a few counts of this clone. Gene labels here are mouse ones. The read finishes 1 residue shy of the CDR3 end, and the germline J gene is used to complete it. The gene calls are TRBV26 and TRBJ1-2; D may be TRBD1 (6 bases). This CDR3 spans 12 amino acids. Germline CDR1 and CDR2: KGHPV and FQNQEV (reference sequence). V lost 2 bases to trimming and J lost 6 bases, with 7 bases between them. The CDR3 loop is CASSLQGPDYTF. The part of the CDR3 DNA that was read is TGTGCCAGCAGTCTGCAGGGGCCCGACTACACC. Full variable domain (missing parts from reference TRBV26 and TRBJ1-2): NSKVIQTPRYLVKGQGQKAKMRCIPEKGHPVVFWYQQNKNNEFKFLINFQNQEVLQQIDMTEKRFSAECPSNSPCSLEIQSSEAGDSALYLCASSLQGPDYTFGSGTRLLVI.

Comment on this clone: Gene names and germline refer to mouse. The read ends 1 residue before the CDR3 terminus; that terminus is restored from the germline J gene. The chain uses TRBV12-1 and TRBJ1-3; D not certain. V was pared by 0 bases and J by 0 bases, with 5 bases between. Germline-derived CDR1 and CDR2 are SGHSN and HYEKVE. The CDR3 extends over 14 amino acids. The chain's CDR3 is CASSLEDSGNTLYF. The sequenced CDR3 bases are TGTGCCAGCTCTCTCGAAGATTCTGGAAATACGCTCTAT.

On this clone: The genes and germline here are from mouse. The CDR3 is cut off 1 residue early in the read; its end comes from the germline J gene. The chain combines TRBV26 with TRBJ1-6; 8 positions match TRBD1. TRBJ1-6 is an open reading frame, and its role is uncertain. V lost 0 bases and J lost 7; bases outside the gene matches: 2. CDR1 and CDR2 (germline): KGHPV, FQNQEV (reference sequence). The CDR3 covers 15 residues. CDR3 protein: CASSLSWTGNSPLYF. The sequenced part of the CDR3 DNA is TGTGCCAGCAGTCTGTCGTGGACAGGGAATTCGCCCCTCTAC.

A remark on this clone: Mouse gene names apply. Coverage ceases 1 residue before the CDR3 finishes, and the germline J gene fills in the end. The chain recombines TRBV23 with TRBJ2-3; TRBD2 is taken as the D call from the table, unchecked against the DNA. CDR3 length: 13 amino acids. Germline V gene data show CDR1 as KGHTA and CDR2 as FQNQQP. CDR3 protein: CSSRDFSAETLYF. CDR3 DNA, as far as it was read: TGCTCCAGCAGGGACTTTAGTGCAGAAACGCTGTAT.

As for this clone: Germline and junction disagree at one end, which may indicate a read error. Mouse names are used for the genes. The sequenced fragment ends 1 residue before the CDR3 boundary, so the rest is inferred from the germline J gene. Different DNA sequences within this sample yield the same CDR3. This chain uses TRBV19 with TRBJ2-2, with a tentative D call TRBD1 (5 bases). This CDR3 has 14 residues. Germline V gene lookup returns CDR1 FNHDT and CDR2 SITEND (reference sequence). CDR3 residues: CASSISGSTGQLYF. CDR3 bases read: TGTGCCAGCAGTATATCAGGGAGTACCGGACAGCTCTAC.

Points on this clone: The germline and genes are mouse ones. Read data end 1 residue before the CDR3 end; the end is taken from the germline J gene. The same CDR3 also results from other DNA sequences found in this sample. The chain joins TRBV12-1 to TRBJ2-7, with 9 nucleotides matching TRBD2. With V trimmed by 4 bases and J by 7 bases, 1 base remained unmatched. The germline V gene has CDR1 SGHSN and CDR2 HYEKVE. This CDR3 comprises 11 residues. The chain's CDR3 is CASSLGGEQYF. The part of the CDR3 DNA that was read is TGTGCCAGCTCCCTGGGGGGGGAACAGTAC.

Concerning this clone itself: Each gene name is a mouse one. The read terminates 1 residue ahead of where the CDR3 ends, so the germline J gene completes it. The V gene is TRBV3, the J gene TRBJ2-2; the match to TRBD1 covers 9 bases. V trimming: 0 bases; J trimming: 4 bases; junction bases outside the gene matches: 3. The length of the CDR3 is 16 residues. The germline V gene has CDR1 SNHLY and CDR2 FYNGKV (reference sequence). The CDR3 loop reads CASSLAGQGGTGQLYF. The CDR3 DNA, read in part, is TGTGCCAGCAGCTTAGCGGGACAGGGAGGCACCGGGCAGCTCTAC.

The sample holds one count of this clone. All gene names here are mouse names. The read falls 1 residue short of the CDR3 end, and the missing part is taken from the germline J gene. This chain links TRBV13-2 with TRBJ1-4; TRBD1 agrees at 8 bases. Per germline, CDR1 NNHNN and CDR2 SYGAGS (reference sequence). The CDR3 consists of 14 residues. The ends lost 3 bases at V and 7 bases at J; junction bases unmatched: 5. CDR3 in amino acids: CASGGNRGVERLFF. The sequenced part of the CDR3 DNA is TGTGCCAGCGGTGGGAACAGGGGGGTCGAAAGATTATTT.

This clone came up once. Gene names refer to mouse genes. With the read ending 1 residue before the CDR3 end, the germline J gene is used to fill in that end. The chain links TRBV20 to TRBJ1-4, with D maybe TRBD1 (6 bases). The CDR3 covers 13 residues. The germline CDR1 and CDR2 sequences are GFQATS and STVNSAI. Trimming cost V 3 bases and J 4 bases, with 9 bases left between them. The chain's CDR3 is CGARGDNNERLFF. The CDR3 DNA, read in part, is TGTGGTGCTAGAGGGGACAACAACGAAAGATTATTT. The full variable domain, with the rest looked up from reference TRBV20 and TRBJ1-4, is GALVYQYPRRTICKSGTSMRMECQAVGFQATSVAWYRQSPQKTFELIALSTVNSAIKYEQNFTQEKFPISHPNLSFSSMTVLNAYLEDRGLYLCGARGDNNERLFFGHGTKLSVL.

About this clone: Genes and germline come from the mouse. From the germline J gene comes the end of the CDR3, since the read stops 1 residue before it. The rearrangement links TRBV14 to TRBJ1-6, with D unresolved. TRBJ1-6 is placed among ORFs of uncertain function. Trimming removed 2 bases at V and 7 bases at J, with 7 bases between. CDR3 size: 13 residues. CDR1 SGHDT and CDR2 FRDEAV come from the germline V gene. The covered CDR3 bases are TGTGCCAGCAGTTTGAACAGAAATTCGCCCCTCTAC. Its translation: CASSLNRNSPLY. The entire CDR3 sequence reads CASSLNRNSPLYF.

As concerns this clone: The gene names here belong to mouse. The read terminates 1 residue before the CDR3 end, so the remaining end is supplied by the germline J gene. This chain uses TRBV12-2 with TRBJ2-5; the match to TRBD1 covers 7 bases. V trimming: 2 bases; J trimming: 2 bases; junction bases outside the gene matches: 3. This CDR3 region has 14 residues. Germline V gene lookup returns CDR1 SGHLS and CDR2 HYDKME. The CDR3 bases that were read are TGTGCCAGCTCTCCCAACAGGGGCCAAGACACCCAGTAC. This gives the protein CASSPNRGQDTQY. The CDR3, in full, reads CASSPNRGQDTQYF.